This is a list of T cell receptor beta chains from one sample in a study of monozygotic twins with inflammatory bowel disease. TCRdb re-called the 5' RACE reads, yielding one record per CDR3 amino acid sequence without DNA. This listing includes around 410,000 distinct CDR3 sequences. Sequencing used blood. All receptors come from a human donor with ulcerative colitis or Crohn's disease, or a healthy co-twin of an affected twin (not recorded which). Both conserved end residues are part of each CDR3.

cdr3_aa cdr3_length j_call v_call
CASRPGTGVNQPQHF 15 TRBJ1-5 TRBV6-2/TRBV6-3
CAWSVQTGWNQPQHF 15 TRBJ1-5 TRBV30
CASSLAANLNTGELFF 16 TRBJ2-2 TRBV5-1
CSAGAGTGVGEQFF 14 TRBJ2-1 TRBV20-1
CASSPGTLNQPQHF 14 TRBJ1-5 TRBV11-2
CASSQDLAAGGLAGFLVEQYF 21 TRBJ2-7 TRBV4-1
CASSFASGSRKETQYF 16 TRBJ2-5 TRBV27
CASTTSGSVHEQYF 14 TRBJ2-7 TRBV12-3/TRBV12-4
CASSLSWTGNQPQHF 15 TRBJ1-5 TRBV27
CASSPTEESIEKLFF 15 TRBJ1-4 TRBV7-8
CASSPRTGPTEAFF 14 TRBJ1-1 TRBV18
CASSQQGARNTEAFF 15 TRBJ1-1 TRBV3-1
CASSSPRANTEAFF 14 TRBJ1-1 TRBV5-1
CASSLGPASGTDTQYF 16 TRBJ2-3 TRBV5-1
CATRTGDFTTNEKLFF 16 TRBJ1-4 TRBV5-1
CASSLEMGVPETQYF 15 TRBJ2-5 TRBV7-7
CASIRDSNQPQHF 13 TRBJ1-5 TRBV2
CASSSSDRGANVLTF 15 TRBJ2-6 TRBV21-1
CAGSPPQSTQYF 12 TRBJ2-5 TRBV2
CSARVPRTVTGELFF 15 TRBJ2-2 TRBV20-1
CASSSLKGGDAEYEQYF 17 TRBJ2-7 TRBV11-2
CASKRAGWGDEKLFF 15 TRBJ1-4 TRBV6-1
CASSYSSGRLDNEQFF 16 TRBJ2-1 TRBV6-5
CASSLGVSGRRGQYF 15 TRBJ2-3 TRBV7-2
CASSLPEGNTIYF 13 TRBJ1-3 TRBV5-1
CATSVNNEQFF 11 TRBJ2-1 TRBV24-1
CASSLGGEKTQYF 13 TRBJ2-5 TRBV28
CSAYGQGRMNTEAFF 15 TRBJ1-1 TRBV20-1
CASSYPGPEKLFF 13 TRBJ1-4 TRBV6-2/TRBV6-3
CATSVLAGNGEQFF 14 TRBJ2-1 TRBV24-1
CATSLAGPMNEQFF 14 TRBJ2-1 TRBV24-1
CAAGSGGSGETQYF 14 TRBJ2-5 TRBV6-1
CSVDRGISYGYTF 13 TRBJ1-2 TRBV29-1
CASSYWNGGDKGYTF 15 TRBJ1-2 TRBV27
CATKQGTALLQAEAFF 16 TRBJ1-1 TRBV12-3/TRBV12-4
CASSHGRAYEQYF 13 TRBJ2-7 TRBV28
CASSATPGTGSSGRGTDTQYF 21 TRBJ2-3 TRBV28
CASTLGRSSGNTIYF 15 TRBJ1-3 TRBV12-3/TRBV12-4
CSARSVNIGQEDSNQPQHF 19 TRBJ1-5 TRBV20-1